What follows are 21 T cell receptor beta chains derived from one specimen sequenced in a study of cytomegalovirus exposure and HLA in healthy donors. PCR employed 60 Vbeta and 13 Jbeta primers. Data came from immunoSEQ multiplex PCR; TCRdb stores just in-frame clones and leaves some out. This sample carries over 110,000 clones, approximately 78% of them seen once, and the ten largest clones take less than 3%. The sequenced sample consisted of PBMCs. Receptors originate from a woman aged 18-35 years in good health and CMV-seropositive.

The rearrangement links TRBV30 to TRBJ1-6, with D unclear. The CDR3 is made up of 13 amino acids. Per germline, CDR1 GTSNPN and CDR2 SVGIG (reference sequence). Trimming took 0 bases from V and 9 from J, leaving 9 bases between them. This CDR3 is CAWSVLNVSPLHF. The CDR3 bases are TGTGCCTGGAGTGTACTGAATGTTTCACCCCTCCACTTT.

This clone was found once. The rearrangement joins TRBV5-5 to TRBJ2-1; D perhaps matches TRBD1 (6 bases). This CDR3 contains 14 residues. CDR1 and CDR2 from the germline V gene are SGHKS and YYEKEE (reference sequence). The V and J ends lost 0 bases and 7 bases respectively, with 11 bases between them. The CDR3, as DNA: TGTGCCAGCAGCTTGGCCATCAGGGGAAATGAGCAGTTCTTC. Protein product: CASSLAIRGNEQFF.

This rearrangement joins TRBV29-1 to TRBJ1-3; unclear D gene. V was shortened by 4 bases and J by 3 bases, with 10 bases between the two germline ends. The CDR3 has 13 amino acids. Germline CDR1 and CDR2: SQVTM and ANQGSEA. The CDR3 loop reads CSVGEGGGNTIYF. The CDR3 region has the DNA TGCAGCGTTGGGGAGGGAGGTGGAAACACCATATATTTT. The entire variable domain, with the rest obtained from reference TRBV29-1 and TRBJ1-3, is as follows: SAVISQKPSRDICQRGTSLTIQCQVDSQVTMMFWYRQQPGQSLTLIATANQGSEATYESGFVIDKFPISRPNLTFSTLTVSNMSPEDSSIYLCSVGEGGGNTIYFGEGSWLTVV.

V and J are TRBV28 and TRBJ1-6; weak D call: TRBD1 (6 bases). Trimming removed 3 bases from V and 14 bases from J, with 14 bases in between. Germline V gene lookup returns CDR1 MDHEN and CDR2 SYDVKM. This CDR3 has 13 residues. The CDR3 loop is CASSLTGAGALHF. CDR3 in DNA: TGTGCCAGCAGTTTGACAGGCGCGGGGGCCCTCCACTTT.

This chain uses TRBV2 with TRBJ1-1, with unresolved D. The CDR3 is 11 amino acids. In germline, CDR1 is SNHLY, CDR2 FYNNEI. Trimming took off 6 bases at V and 8 bases at J, with 10 bases between the two ends. The CDR3: CASRETVEAFF. CDR3 nucleotide sequence: TGTGCCAGCAGGGAAACAGTAGAAGCTTTCTTT.

This clone came up a few times. V usage is TRBV28 and J usage is TRBJ2-7; 8 bases fit TRBD2. Looked up from germline, CDR1 is MDHEN and CDR2 is SYDVKM. This CDR3 contains 16 residues. Unmatched junction bases numbered 12, after V lost 6 bases and J lost 2 bases. The CDR3 DNA reads as TGTGCCAGCAGAGCGATTTCCGGGACTAGGACCTACGAGCAGTACTTC. Its protein product is CASRAISGTRTYEQYF.

V usage is TRBV18 and J usage is TRBJ2-6, with D tentatively TRBD2 (7 bases). Trimming pared 2 bases from V and 0 bases from J, leaving 17 bases between. This CDR3 has 19 amino acids. Germline CDR1 reads KGHSH; CDR2 reads LQKENI. The CDR3, as DNA: TGTGCCAGCTCACCAAGGAGAGGGGGGGGGATCTCTGGGGCCAACGTCCTGACTTTC. It is translated as CASSPRRGGGISGANVLTF.

The rearrangement uses TRBV15 and TRBJ1-1, with a tentative D call TRBD1 (6 bases). The CDR3 spans 14 residues. Per germline, CDR1 LNHNV and CDR2 YYDKDF (reference sequence). V was shortened by 1 base and J by 1 base, with 7 bases between the two germline ends. The CDR3 spells CATSRVQGNTEAFF. CDR3 sequence (DNA): TGTGCCACCAGCAGAGTACAGGGGAACACTGAAGCTTTCTTT.

The V and J genes are TRBV4-1 and TRBJ2-3, with D possibly TRBD2 on 7 matching bases. This CDR3 contains 16 residues. Trimming left V 1 base short and J 1 base short, with 12 bases between. From germline, CDR1 is MGHRA and CDR2 YSYEKL. The CDR3 DNA reads TGCGCCAGCAGCCAAGTGGCGGGGGCACGCACAGATACGCAGTATTTT. It encodes CASSQVAGARTDTQYF.

This sequence joins TRBV11-3 and TRBJ2-7, with D uncertain. The CDR3 covers 13 residues. The germline V gene encodes CDR1 SGHNT and CDR2 YENEEA. V was clipped by 5 bases and J by 5 bases, with 13 bases between them. The CDR3 DNA follows: TGTGCCAGCAGCCGCACCCTTCAGGACGAGCAGTACTTC. This encodes CASSRTLQDEQYF.

This clone was detected only once. The V call is TRBV19, the J call TRBJ1-1; TRBD1 might be the D (5 bases). CDR1 is LNHDA, CDR2 SQIVND, per germline (reference sequence). Trimming shortened V by 2 bases and J by 4 bases, and 11 bases separated the two germline ends. This CDR3 spans 14 amino acids. CDR3 nucleotide sequence: TGTGCCAGTAGTATACGGGGGGATGGCACTGAAGCTTTCTTT. As protein: CASSIRGDGTEAFF.

A few counts support this clone. The rearrangement links TRBV7-8 to TRBJ2-2; D perhaps matches TRBD2 (5 bases). The CDR3 sequence is 14 residues long. The V gene's germline CDR1 is SGHVS and CDR2 FQNEAQ. V lost 8 bases and J 2 bases, leaving 12 bases between the germline ends. The CDR3 sequence: CASAPGRNTGELFF. CDR3 DNA: TGTGCCAGCGCACCGGGAAGAAACACCGGGGAGCTGTTTTTT.

This sequence joins TRBV7-2 and TRBJ1-1; tentative D call: TRBD1 (6 bases). The CDR3 has 15 residues. V lost 7 bases to trimming and J lost 5 bases, with 20 bases between them. Germline CDR1 reads SGHTA; CDR2 reads FQGNSA. The CDR3 here is CASNPRGLGETEAFF. The CDR3 nucleotides read TGTGCCAGCAATCCCAGGGGTTTGGGGGAAACTGAAGCTTTCTTT.

This chain links TRBV5-1 with TRBJ1-2, with a tentative D call TRBD1 (6 bases). The ends were cut back, 5 bases at V and 3 bases at J, with 17 bases in the middle. The CDR3 contains 15 residues. CDR1 is SGHRS and CDR2 is YFSETQ in the germline V gene. CDR3 amino acids: CASSSIGRTDYGYTF. CDR3 nucleotides: TGCGCCAGCAGTTCAATAGGACGGACAGACTATGGCTACACCTTC.

The V and J genes are TRBV6-5 and TRBJ1-2; tentatively, D is TRBD1 (5 bases). Germline V CDR1 and CDR2: MNHEY, SVGAGI. Trimming removed 5 bases at V and 2 bases at J, with 12 bases between. This CDR3 comprises 14 residues. The CDR3 coding sequence is TGTGCCAGCAGTAAAATGACAGAGAACTATGGCTACACCTTC. Protein product: CASSKMTENYGYTF.

This rearrangement joins TRBV7-2 to TRBJ1-5; D is possibly TRBD1 (6 bases). Per the germline V gene, CDR1 is SGHTA and CDR2 is FQGNSA. V was trimmed by 4 bases and J by 0 bases, leaving 10 bases between them. The length of the CDR3 is 15 residues. DNA of the CDR3: TGTGCCAGCAGCTGGACAGTCGATAGCAATCAGCCCCAGCATTTT. Translated: CASSWTVDSNQPQHF.

V is TRBV28 and J is TRBJ2-4; weak D call: TRBD2 (5 bases). This CDR3 spans 13 amino acids. V lost 0 bases to trimming and J lost 7 bases, with 7 bases between them. Germline V gene lookup returns CDR1 MDHEN and CDR2 SYDVKM. The CDR3 region is CASSLWERNIQYF. CDR3 sequence (DNA): TGTGCCAGCAGTTTATGGGAGCGGAACATTCAGTACTTC. The full variable domain, in which reference TRBV28 and TRBJ2-4 provide the parts outside the CDR3, is DVKVTQSSRYLVKRTGEKVFLECVQDMDHENMFWYRQDPGLGLRLIYFSYDVKMKEKGDIPEGYSVSREKKERFSLILESASTNQTSMYLCASSLWERNIQYFGAGTRLSVL.

The chain recombines TRBV29-1 with TRBJ2-3; no clear D gene. The germline V and J ends were trimmed by 6 bases and 6 bases, with 10 bases remaining between them. CDR3 length: 11 amino acids. Germline lookup yields CDR1 SQVTM and CDR2 ANQGSEA. The CDR3 bases are TGCAGCGTCTCCCTCGGGGATACGCAGTATTTT. Its translation: CSVSLGDTQYF.

The chain couples TRBV7-2 to TRBJ1-6; D unresolved. This CDR3 has 15 residues. Germline loops: CDR1 SGHTA, CDR2 FQGNSA. The germline V and J ends were trimmed by 2 bases and 12 bases, with 17 bases remaining between them. The CDR3 reads CASSLIVLPEGPLHF. CDR3 in DNA: TGTGCCAGCAGCTTAATAGTCTTACCCGAGGGACCCCTCCACTTT. The entire variable domain, with the rest obtained from reference TRBV7-2 and TRBJ1-6, is as follows: GAGVSQSPSNKVTEKGKDVELRCDPISGHTALYWYRQSLGQGLEFLIYFQGNSAPDKSGLPSDRFSAERTGGSVSTLTIQRTQQEDSAVYLCASSLIVLPEGPLHFGNGTRLTVT.

The V and J genes are TRBV29-1 and TRBJ2-2, with TRBD1 matching over 8 bases. Germline V gives CDR1 SQVTM, CDR2 ANQGSEA. V lost 7 bases and J lost 6; bases outside the gene matches: 7. The CDR3 runs 13 residues. CDR3 in DNA: TGCAGCGCACGGACAGGGCTGCCCGGGGAGCTGTTTTTT. It yields the protein CSARTGLPGELFF.

This chain uses TRBV18 with TRBJ2-7, with 9 bases lining up with TRBD1. The CDR3 sequence is 13 residues long. Germline V CDR1 and CDR2: KGHSH, LQKENI. V lost 5 bases, J lost 2 bases, and 1 base stayed unmatched. The CDR3 DNA follows: TGTGCCAGCTCAAGACAGGGGGCCTACGAGCAGTACTTC. Protein product: CASSRQGAYEQYF.